This T cell receptor (beta chain) was documented in a study of T cell responses to AZD1222 COVID-19 vaccine. Overall study findings and caveats: Most donors were white British, females outnumbered males, and clonal diversity was possibly underestimated. Repertoire sampling was restricted to post-peak T cell response timepoints.

This clone appeared a single time. Its cognate antigen is unknown. V was shortened by 5 bases and J by 3 bases, with 8 bases between the two germline ends. The CDR3 has 13 amino acids. Germline CDR1 is SGHTA and CDR2 is FQGTGA. Data came from immunoSEQ multiplex PCR; TCRdb stores just in-frame clones and leaves some out. The sample shows about 180,000 clones, 85% to 90% of them seen only once. This receptor was taken from an adult in good health. This chain uses TRBV7-3 with TRBJ1-3; D possibly corresponds to TRBD1 (5 bases). The specimen was peripheral blood, collected on day 0 of AZD1222 vaccination. The CDR3 DNA sequence: TGTGCCAGCAGCCTCGGGGGTGGAAACACCATATATTTT. Its translation is CASSLGGGNTIYF.